A selection of T cell receptor beta chains follows, all from one sample in a study of T cell responses to AZD1222 COVID-19 vaccine. Libraries were prepared by immunoSEQ multiplex PCR; TCRdb keeps only in-frame clonotypes and omits some of them. The table lists some 170,000 clones, about 92% of them singletons. Sequenced here: peripheral blood, sampled on day 0 of AZD1222 vaccination. These receptor sequences come from an adult in good health. The CDR3 runs from the conserved cysteine through the conserved F or W. The order of the fields is D gene, J gene, clone size, V gene, CDR3 protein, CDR3 DNA. A D gene is named only where the DNA matches it firmly. Not all rows give a size; the values are once, few, many and, for expanded clones, a class.

d_gene: TRBD1
j_gene: TRBJ1-2
abundance: NA
v_gene: TRBV5-1
CDR3aa: CASSQGAVGYTF
CDR3nt: TGCGCCAGCAGCCAGGGGGCGGTCGGCTACACCTTC

d_gene: TRBD1
j_gene: TRBJ1-5
abundance: once
v_gene: TRBV19
CDR3aa: CASSMRDRVSNQPQHF
CDR3nt: TGTGCCAGTAGCATGCGGGACAGGGTTAGCAATCAGCCCCAGCATTTT

d_gene: NA
j_gene: TRBJ2-7
abundance: once
v_gene: TRBV6-6
CDR3aa: CASSPFRELHEQYF
CDR3nt: TGTGCCAGCAGCCCCTTCCGGGAGCTGCACGAGCAGTACTTC

d_gene: TRBD1
j_gene: TRBJ1-4
abundance: NA
v_gene: TRBV14
CDR3aa: CASSPGLTGRSEKLFF
CDR3nt: TGTGCCAGCAGCCCCGGCCTGACAGGGCGAAGTGAAAAACTGTTTTTT

d_gene: NA
j_gene: TRBJ2-3
abundance: NA
v_gene: TRBV18
CDR3aa: CASSPRRATEDTDTQYF
CDR3nt: TGTGCCAGCTCACCTCGCAGGGCGACCGAAGACACAGATACGCAGTATTTT

d_gene: NA
j_gene: TRBJ1-1
abundance: NA
v_gene: TRBV19
CDR3aa: CASSIESGRRGKAFF
CDR3nt: TGTGCCAGTAGTATAGAAAGCGGTCGGAGGGGCAAAGCTTTCTTT

d_gene: TRBD2
j_gene: TRBJ2-1
abundance: NA
v_gene: TRBV7-6
CDR3aa: CASSLSTSGINEQFF
CDR3nt: TGTGCCAGCAGCTTATCTACTAGCGGGATTAATGAGCAGTTCTTC

d_gene: NA
j_gene: TRBJ2-1
abundance: NA
v_gene: TRBV5-8
CDR3aa: CASSLERGEQFF
CDR3nt: TGTGCCAGCAGCTTGGAGAGAGGGGAGCAGTTCTTC

d_gene: TRBD1
j_gene: TRBJ1-6
abundance: NA
v_gene: TRBV5-1
CDR3aa: CASSTRQGNSPLHF
CDR3nt: TGCGCCAGCAGCACCCGACAGGGGAATTCACCCCTCCACTTT

d_gene: NA
j_gene: TRBJ1-2
abundance: NA
v_gene: TRBV28
CDR3aa: CASSLVVQSIYGYTF
CDR3nt: TGTGCCAGCAGTTTAGTGGTACAGTCCATCTATGGCTACACCTTC

d_gene: NA
j_gene: TRBJ2-5
abundance: NA
v_gene: TRBV4-1
CDR3aa: CASSQLPQGGETQYF
CDR3nt: TGCGCCAGCAGCCAGCTACCTCAGGGTGGGGAGACCCAGTACTTC

d_gene: NA
j_gene: TRBJ1-2
abundance: NA
v_gene: TRBV12-3/TRBV12-4
CDR3aa: CASSFGDYGYTF
CDR3nt: TGTGCCAGCAGTTTCGGGGACTATGGCTACACCTTC

d_gene: NA
j_gene: TRBJ2-3
abundance: NA
v_gene: TRBV21-1
CDR3aa: CASSKDTQYF
CDR3nt: TGTGCCAGCAGCAAAGATACGCAGTATTTT

d_gene: NA
j_gene: TRBJ1-2
abundance: NA
v_gene: TRBV12-3/TRBV12-4
CDR3aa: CASSSMGYGYTF
CDR3nt: TGTGCCAGCAGTTCGATGGGCTATGGCTACACCTTC

d_gene: NA
j_gene: TRBJ1-1
abundance: NA
v_gene: TRBV5-4
CDR3aa: CASSRSHPNTEAFF
CDR3nt: TGTGCCAGCAGCAGATCGCACCCGAACACTGAAGCTTTCTTT

d_gene: TRBD1
j_gene: TRBJ1-1
abundance: NA
v_gene: TRBV7-2
CDR3aa: CASSAKTGAAEAFF
CDR3nt: TGTGCCAGCAGCGCAAAGACAGGGGCGGCTGAAGCTTTCTTT

d_gene: NA
j_gene: TRBJ2-2
abundance: NA
v_gene: TRBV10-3
CDR3aa: CAINGRGTGELFF
CDR3nt: TGTGCCATCAACGGCAGGGGCACCGGGGAGCTGTTTTTT

d_gene: NA
j_gene: TRBJ2-7
abundance: NA
v_gene: TRBV6-6
CDR3aa: CASSFEGHEQYF
CDR3nt: TGTGCCAGCAGTTTCGAGGGCCACGAGCAGTACTTC